This entry features one T cell receptor beta chain sequence. These data belong to a study of T cell changes during pregnancy in multiple sclerosis. Assay used: immunoSEQ multiplex PCR; TCRdb lists only in-frame clones, some missing. Of some 57,000 clones listed, about 90% are singletons. V trimming: 5 bases; J trimming: 2 bases; junction bases outside the gene matches: 7. Looked up from germline, CDR1 is SQVTM and CDR2 is ANQGSEA. This CDR3 is 15 amino acids long. The material was CD4+ T cells from peripheral blood mononuclear cells, obtained in the first trimester of pregnancy. The genes are TRBV29-1 and TRBJ2-3; 10 positions match TRBD1. The sequence came from a female donor with multiple sclerosis, enrolled in a pregnancy study. CDR3 amino acids: CSVYAGTGATDTQYF. CDR3 in DNA: TGCAGCGTTTACGCCGGGACAGGGGCCACAGATACGCAGTATTTT.